This is a list of T cell receptor beta chains from one sample in a study of T cell repertoires in cytomegalovirus infection. TCRdb re-analysed the reads in MiXCR, keeping a single row per CDR3 protein. The sample includes 900,000 to 950,000 distinct CDR3 sequences, around 30% of them seen just once. For these TCRs, the target antigens are not known. The specimen comprised cultured CD8+ T cells from PBMCs, sampled from culture after CMV antigen stimulation. The origin of the receptors is a human donor in good health (CMV status not recorded). Some clones in this sample may be carry-over from other donors' samples. Both conserved end residues are part of each CDR3. The order of the fields is clone size, J gene, D gene, V gene, CDR3 DNA, CDR3 protein. D genes are given only for firm matches. Some rows mark clone size as missing; the rest say once, few, many or name a class of expanded clone.

few TRBJ2-3 TRBD2 TRBV28 TGTGCCAGCAGCCAGGGACTAGCTAACACAGATACGCAGTATTTT CASSQGLANTDTQYF
many TRBJ1-1 NA TRBV7-9 TGTGCCAGCAGCCCCCCCGACGGGAGTTTGAACACTGAAGCTTTCTTT CASSPPDGSLNTEAFF
many TRBJ1-6 NA TRBV7-2 TGTGCCAGCAGCTTTACAGAGAGGTTAAATTCACCCCTCCACTTT CASSFTERLNSPLHF
few TRBJ1-2 NA TRBV5-4 TGTGCCAGCAGCTTGGAATACTTGGACACCCGACGTCGGGGCTACACCTTC CASSLEYLDTRRRGYTF
NA TRBJ2-5 TRBD1 TRBV12-3/TRBV12-4 TGTGCCAGCAGGGCCAGGGGGCGCGGAGAGACCCAGTACTTC CASRARGRGETQYF
many TRBJ1-1 NA TRBV12-3/TRBV12-4 TGTGCCAGCAGTTTATCCCCCACAGGCACTGAAGCTTTCTTT CASSLSPTGTEAFF
NA TRBJ1-2 NA TRBV4-3 TGCGCCAGCAGCCCCGAAGCCCTCTACGTCCATGGCTACACCTTC CASSPEALYVHGYTF
many TRBJ2-7 NA TRBV6-2/TRBV6-3 TGTGCCAGCAGTTACGGTCGGACATACGAGCAGTACTTC CASSYGRTYEQYF
NA TRBJ1-5 NA TRBV29-1 TGCAGCGTTGGAACGAATCAGCCCCAGCATTTT CSVGTNQPQHF
few TRBJ2-3 NA TRBV24-1 TGTGCCACCAGTGATCGGACGCCAAGCACAGATACGCAGTATTTT CATSDRTPSTDTQYF
NA TRBJ2-3 NA TRBV5-1 TGCGCCAGCAGCCAGGTGGGCCGTGTACATGATACGCAGTATTTT CASSQVGRVHDTQYF
NA TRBJ2-2 NA TRBV10-3 TGTGCCATCAGTGAGAAAGAAGGCCGCTCCGGGGAGCTGTTTTTT CAISEKEGRSGELFF
NA TRBJ2-1 TRBD2 TRBV7-8 TGTGCCAGCAGCCTTCGTGGGGGGGGATCCATATACAATGAGCAGTTCTTC CASSLRGGGSIYNEQFF
NA TRBJ1-3 NA TRBV10-3 TGTGCCATCAGGGTCCTCACTCCGGGGGGCTCTGGAAACACCATATATTTT CAIRVLTPGGSGNTIYF
NA TRBJ2-2 NA TRBV7-6 TGTGCCAGCAGCTTAGTGGGATCCGCCACCGGGGAGCTGTTTTTT CASSLVGSATGELFF
few TRBJ1-4 NA TRBV3-1 TGTGCCAGCAGCCAAGAACGGGAAAAACTGTTTTTT CASSQEREKLFF
NA TRBJ2-6 NA TRBV20-1 TGCAGTGCTACAAGCAGGGACATAACTGGGGCCAACGTCCTGACTTTC CSATSRDITGANVLTF
NA TRBJ1-1 NA TRBV20-1 TGCAGTGCTAGATCAGGACAGAACACTGAAGCTTTCTTT CSARSGQNTEAFF
NA TRBJ2-1 TRBD2 TRBV29-1 TGCAGCGTTTACACACGGACTAGGAACGGCAATGAGCAGTTCTTC CSVYTRTRNGNEQFF
NA TRBJ1-1 NA TRBV7-9 TGTGCCAGTTACGTACTCTCTAGGGACACTGAAGCTTTCTTT CASYVLSRDTEAFF
few TRBJ2-2 NA TRBV6-6 TGTGCCAGCAGTTACTCTTTGGACACCGGGGAGCTGTTTTTT CASSYSLDTGELFF
few TRBJ2-1 TRBD2 TRBV4-3 TGCGCCAGCAGCCGCAACGAAGGGGGCGGGGGGGCAAATGAGCAGTTCTTC CASSRNEGGGGANEQFF
few TRBJ2-5 NA TRBV7-6 TGTGCCAGCAGCTATACAGGGCCCGAGACCCAGTACTTC CASSYTGPETQYF
NA TRBJ1-1 NA TRBV6-5 TGTGCCAGCAGTACGGCCCTCTGGGCTGAAGCTTTCTTT CASSTALWAEAFF
NA TRBJ2-3 NA TRBV7-9 TGTGCCAGCAGCCCCCCGCAGGCTAGCACAGATACGCAGTATTTT CASSPPQASTDTQYF
many TRBJ2-5 TRBD2 TRBV6-2/TRBV6-3 TGTGCCAGCACCTTAGCGGGGGGACAAGAGACCCAGTACTTC CASTLAGGQETQYF
NA TRBJ2-6 TRBD1 TRBV7-3 TGTGCCAGCAGCTTCACCGGGACAGGGCTTCTTTCTGGGGCCAACGTCCTGACTTTC CASSFTGTGLLSGANVLTF
many TRBJ1-1 TRBD1 TRBV27 TGTGCCAGCACGAAAGGGGGCCGGGGGGATGAAGCTTTCTTT CASTKGGRGDEAFF
many TRBJ1-5 TRBD1 TRBV6-1 TGTGCCACCAGCGACAGGGGCGACTATAGCAATCAGCCCCAGCATTTT CATSDRGDYSNQPQHF
NA TRBJ2-7 TRBD1 TRBV4-1 TGCGCCAGCAGCCAAGAGGGACAGGGGCTCGAGCAGTACTTC CASSQEGQGLEQYF
NA TRBJ1-2 TRBD1 TRBV4-2 TGTGCCAGCAGCGCTGGACAGGTCTATGGCTACACCTTC CASSAGQVYGYTF
NA TRBJ2-7 TRBD1 TRBV7-3 TGTGCCAGCAGCACGGGACAGAAACCTTACGAGCAGTACTTC CASSTGQKPYEQYF
NA TRBJ2-5 NA TRBV6-1 TGTGCCAGCAGTTACATTTCAACCGAGACCCAGTACTTC CASSYISTETQYF
few TRBJ2-3 NA TRBV11-2 TGTGCCAGCAGCTTGCCAGGAAAGAGCACAGATACGCAGTATTTT CASSLPGKSTDTQYF
NA TRBJ1-4 TRBD1 TRBV27 TGTGCCAGCAGTCGACAGGGGGACCCGGCTTGGTCTAATGAAAAACTGTTTTTT CASSRQGDPAWSNEKLFF
few TRBJ1-1 NA TRBV11-2 TGTGCCAGCAGTTGGACTCCGGGACATAAGGACACTGAAGCTTTCTTT CASSWTPGHKDTEAFF
NA TRBJ2-4 TRBD2 TRBV20-1 TGCAGCACCACTAGCGGGGGGGCCGGAAACATTCAGTACTTC CSTTSGGAGNIQYF
NA TRBJ1-5 TRBD1 TRBV25-1 TGTGCCAGCAGTGAGGGACAGGGGGCAAAACAGCCCCAGCATTTT CASSEGQGAKQPQHF
NA TRBJ1-2 NA TRBV5-4 TGTGCCAGCAGCTTGGACAGCGGGGGCTATGGCTACACCTTC CASSLDSGGYGYTF
NA TRBJ2-2 TRBD1 TRBV7-9 TGTGCCAGCATTTTGACAGGGAGTATCGCGAACACCGGGGAGCTGTTTTTT CASILTGSIANTGELFF
few TRBJ1-5 TRBD1 TRBV27 TGTGCCAGCAGTCACGGGACAGGGGCTAGGCCCCAGCATTTT CASSHGTGARPQHF
NA TRBJ1-1 NA TRBV12-3/TRBV12-4 TGTGCCAGCAGCCCGTGGGACCGGGGCACTGAAGCTTTCTTT CASSPWDRGTEAFF
NA TRBJ2-3 TRBD2 TRBV25-1 TGTGCCAGCAGGGGAGACGGGAGGGCGCAGTATTTT CASRGDGRAQYF
NA TRBJ1-1 TRBD1 TRBV6-5 TGTGCCAGCAGTGAATGGACAGGAGAGAACACTGAAGCTTTCTTT CASSEWTGENTEAFF
NA TRBJ1-3 NA TRBV4-1 TGCGCCAGCAGCCAAGTAAGGTTAGGGGACACCATATATTTT CASSQVRLGDTIYF
NA TRBJ2-7 NA TRBV12-3/TRBV12-4 TGTGCCAACAGTTTGAGCAGTTCCTACGAGCAGTACTTC CANSLSSSYEQYF
NA TRBJ1-2 NA TRBV15 TGTGCCACCAACAGAGATTCGGGCAGCCTCACCTATGGCTACACCTTC CATNRDSGSLTYGYTF
few TRBJ2-1 NA TRBV19 TGTGCCAGTAATCGGGACTCCCGCTCCTACAATGAGCAGTTCTTC CASNRDSRSYNEQFF
few TRBJ1-1 NA TRBV7-3 TGTGCCAGCAGCTTTACGGGAGGGGTCACTGAAGCTTTCTTT CASSFTGGVTEAFF
NA TRBJ1-1 NA TRBV5-6 TGTGCCAGCGCCCCGGGAACCTTGAACACTGAAGCTTTCTTT CASAPGTLNTEAFF
few TRBJ2-7 NA TRBV6-1 TGTGCCAGCAGACCAAGTATCTTAGGGCAGGGATACGAGCAGTACTTC CASRPSILGQGYEQYF
many TRBJ2-2 NA TRBV2 TGTGCCAGCAAGGGCGGGGAGCTGTTTTTT CASKGGELFF
NA TRBJ1-5 TRBD1 TRBV7-2 TGTGCCAGCAGCGCCGTGACAGGGAGCAATCAGCCCCAGCATTTT CASSAVTGSNQPQHF
NA TRBJ2-1 TRBD2 TRBV6-5 TGTGCCAGCAGTCGGGGACTAGCGGGGGGGCCTTTCAATGAGCAGTTCTTC CASSRGLAGGPFNEQFF